The source of this TCR beta chain is a study of T cell changes during pregnancy in multiple sclerosis. This table comes from immunoSEQ multiplex PCR, and its TCRdb copy is limited to in-frame clones, with some not included. Of some 43,000 clones in the sample, 85% to 90% are singletons; the top ten hold roughly 1.5%. This CDR3 is built from 14 residues. Trimming took off 0 bases at V and 2 bases at J, with 7 bases between the two ends. Germline-derived CDR1 and CDR2 are SGHVS and FNYEAQ. The TCR was taken from a female donor in good health, enrolled as a control in a pregnancy study. The sample was peripheral blood, taken in the first trimester of pregnancy. The chain employs TRBV7-6 and TRBJ2-5; D uncertain. The CDR3 loop reads CASSLAPQQETQYF. The CDR3, as DNA: TGTGCCAGCAGCTTAGCCCCCCAACAAGAGACCCAGTACTTC.